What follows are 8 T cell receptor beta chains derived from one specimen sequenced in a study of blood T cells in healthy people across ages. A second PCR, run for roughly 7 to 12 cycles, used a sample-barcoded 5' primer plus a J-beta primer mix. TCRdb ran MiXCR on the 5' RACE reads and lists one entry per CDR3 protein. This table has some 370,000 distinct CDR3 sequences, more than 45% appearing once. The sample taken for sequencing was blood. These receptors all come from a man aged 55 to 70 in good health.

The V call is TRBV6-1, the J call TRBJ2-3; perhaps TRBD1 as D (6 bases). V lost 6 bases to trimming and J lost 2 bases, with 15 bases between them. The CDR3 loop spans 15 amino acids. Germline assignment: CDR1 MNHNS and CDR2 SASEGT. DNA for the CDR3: TGTGCCAGCAGCCTTACAGGGACCTACACAGATACGCAGTATTTT. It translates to CASSLTGTYTDTQYF.

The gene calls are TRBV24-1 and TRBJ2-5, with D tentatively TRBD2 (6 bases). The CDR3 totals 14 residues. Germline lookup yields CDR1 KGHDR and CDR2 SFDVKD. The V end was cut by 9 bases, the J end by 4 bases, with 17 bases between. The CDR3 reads CATGAGVGGETQYF. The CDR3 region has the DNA TGTGCCACCGGAGCGGGCGTCGGGGGAGAGACCCAGTACTTC.

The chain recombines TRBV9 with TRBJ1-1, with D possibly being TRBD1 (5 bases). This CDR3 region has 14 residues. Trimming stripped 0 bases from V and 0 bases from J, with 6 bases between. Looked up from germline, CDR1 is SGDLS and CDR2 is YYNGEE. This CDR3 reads CASSVGQLNTEAFF. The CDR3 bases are TGTGCCAGCAGCGTAGGACAGCTGAACACTGAAGCTTTCTTT. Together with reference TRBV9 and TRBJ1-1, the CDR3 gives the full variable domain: DSGVTQTPKHLITATGQRVTLRCSPRSGDLSVYWYQQSLDQGLQFLIQYYNGEERAKGNILERFSAQQFPDLHSELNLSSLELGDSALYFCASSVGQLNTEAFFGQGTRLTVV.

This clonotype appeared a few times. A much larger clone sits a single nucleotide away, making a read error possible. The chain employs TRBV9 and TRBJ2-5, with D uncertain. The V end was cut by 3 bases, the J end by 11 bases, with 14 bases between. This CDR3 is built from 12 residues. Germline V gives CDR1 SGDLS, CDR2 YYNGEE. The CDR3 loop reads CASSGSNSEQYF. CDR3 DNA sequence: TGTGCCAGCAGCGGATCTAATTCTGAGCAGTACTTC.

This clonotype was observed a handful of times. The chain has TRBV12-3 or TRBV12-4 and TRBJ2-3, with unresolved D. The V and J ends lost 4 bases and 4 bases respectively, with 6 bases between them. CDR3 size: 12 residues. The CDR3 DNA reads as TGTGCCAGCAGTTCCGGGCCAGATACGCAGTATTTT. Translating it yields CASSSGPDTQYF.

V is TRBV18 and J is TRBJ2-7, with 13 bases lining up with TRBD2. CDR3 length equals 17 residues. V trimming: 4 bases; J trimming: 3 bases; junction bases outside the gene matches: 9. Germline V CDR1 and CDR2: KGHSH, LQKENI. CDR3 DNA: TGTGCCAGCTCACGGGTCGGGACTAGCGGGAAGGACTACGAGCAGTACTTC. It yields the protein CASSRVGTSGKDYEQYF.

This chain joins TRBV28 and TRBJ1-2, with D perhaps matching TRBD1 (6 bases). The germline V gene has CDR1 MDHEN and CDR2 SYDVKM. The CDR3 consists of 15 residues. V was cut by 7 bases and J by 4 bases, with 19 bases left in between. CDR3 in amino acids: CASNPSGRGGYGYTF. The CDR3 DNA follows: TGTGCCAGCAATCCCTCGGGCAGGGGTGGCTATGGCTACACCTTC.

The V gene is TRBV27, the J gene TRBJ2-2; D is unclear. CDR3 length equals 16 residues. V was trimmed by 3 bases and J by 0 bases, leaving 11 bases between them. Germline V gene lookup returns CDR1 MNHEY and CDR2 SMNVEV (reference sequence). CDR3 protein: CASSLLLSTNTGELFF. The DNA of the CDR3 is TGTGCCAGCAGTTTGTTACTATCCACGAACACCGGGGAGCTGTTTTTT.